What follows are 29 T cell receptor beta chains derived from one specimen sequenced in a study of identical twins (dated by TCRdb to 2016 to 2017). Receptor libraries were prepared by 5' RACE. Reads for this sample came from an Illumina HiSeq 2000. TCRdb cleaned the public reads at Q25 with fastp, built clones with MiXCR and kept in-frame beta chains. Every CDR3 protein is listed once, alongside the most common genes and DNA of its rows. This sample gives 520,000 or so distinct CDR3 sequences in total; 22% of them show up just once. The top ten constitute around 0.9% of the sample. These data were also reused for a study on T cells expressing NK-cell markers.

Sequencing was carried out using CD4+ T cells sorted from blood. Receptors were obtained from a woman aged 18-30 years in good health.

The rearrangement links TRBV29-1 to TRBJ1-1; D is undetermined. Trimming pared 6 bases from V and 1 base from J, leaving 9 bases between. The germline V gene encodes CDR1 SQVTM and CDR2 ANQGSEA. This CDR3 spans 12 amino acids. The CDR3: CSVKTANTEAFF. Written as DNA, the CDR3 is TGCAGCGTAAAAACAGCGAACACTGAAGCTTTCTTT.

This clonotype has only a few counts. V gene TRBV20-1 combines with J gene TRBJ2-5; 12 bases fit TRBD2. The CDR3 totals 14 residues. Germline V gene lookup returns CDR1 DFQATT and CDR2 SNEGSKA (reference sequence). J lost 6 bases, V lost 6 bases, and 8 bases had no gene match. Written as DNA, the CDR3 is TGCAGTGCGAAGGGACTAGCGGGTTCAAAGACCCAGTACTTC. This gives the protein CSAKGLAGSKTQYF.

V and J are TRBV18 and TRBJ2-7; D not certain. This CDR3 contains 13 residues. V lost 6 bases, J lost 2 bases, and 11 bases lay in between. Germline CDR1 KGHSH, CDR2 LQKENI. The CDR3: CASSPSFTYEQYF. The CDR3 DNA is TGTGCCAGCTCGCCTAGTTTTACCTACGAGCAGTACTTC.

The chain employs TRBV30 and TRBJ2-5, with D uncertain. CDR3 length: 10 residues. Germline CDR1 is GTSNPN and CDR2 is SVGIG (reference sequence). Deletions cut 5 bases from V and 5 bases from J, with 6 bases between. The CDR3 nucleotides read TGTGCCTGGTCTTCGGAGACCCAGTACTTC. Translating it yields CAWSSETQYF.

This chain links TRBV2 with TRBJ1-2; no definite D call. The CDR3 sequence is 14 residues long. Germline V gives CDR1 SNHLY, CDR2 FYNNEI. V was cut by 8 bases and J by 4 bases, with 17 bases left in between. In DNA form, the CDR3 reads TGTGCCAGCCGCAACGACGGACCCTCCTATGGCTACACCTTC. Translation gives CASRNDGPSYGYTF.

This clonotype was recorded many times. The CDR3: CAISGRTTYEQYF. The CDR3 DNA is TGTGCCATCAGTGGGAGGACAACCTACGAGCAGTACTTC. The V and J genes are TRBV10-3 and TRBJ2-7; D is tentatively TRBD1 or TRBD2 (5 bases each). Deletions cut 4 bases from V and 2 bases from J, with 9 bases between. The germline gives CDR1 ENHRY, CDR2 SYGVKD. The CDR3 contains 13 residues.

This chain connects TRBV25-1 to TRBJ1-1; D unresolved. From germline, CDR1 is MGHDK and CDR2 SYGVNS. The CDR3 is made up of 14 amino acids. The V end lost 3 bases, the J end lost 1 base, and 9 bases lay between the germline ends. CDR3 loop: CASSEAPPNTEAFF. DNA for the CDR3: TGTGCCAGCAGTGAGGCCCCCCCGAACACTGAAGCTTTCTTT. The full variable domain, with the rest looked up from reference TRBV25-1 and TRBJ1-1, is EADIYQTPRYLVIGTGKKITLECSQTMGHDKMYWYQQDPGMELHLIHYSYGVNSTEKGDLSSESTVSRIRTEHFPLTLESARPSHTSQYLCASSEAPPNTEAFFGQGTRLTVV.

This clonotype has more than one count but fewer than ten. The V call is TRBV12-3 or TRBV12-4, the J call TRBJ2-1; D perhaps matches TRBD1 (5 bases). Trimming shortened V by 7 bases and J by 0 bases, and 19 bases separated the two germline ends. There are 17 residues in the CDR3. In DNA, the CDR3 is TGTGCCAGCAAGCAAAGGACACTTAGCAGCTCCTACAATGAGCAGTTCTTC. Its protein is CASKQRTLSSSYNEQFF.

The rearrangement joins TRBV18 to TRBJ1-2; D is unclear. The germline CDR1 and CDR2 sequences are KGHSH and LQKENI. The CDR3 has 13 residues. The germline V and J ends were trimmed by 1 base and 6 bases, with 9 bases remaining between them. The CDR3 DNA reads TGTGCCAGCTCACCACTTTTTACAGATGGCTACACCTTC. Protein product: CASSPLFTDGYTF. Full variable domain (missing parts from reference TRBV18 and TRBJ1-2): NAGVMQNPRHLVRRRGQEARLRCSPMKGHSHVYWYRQLPEEGLKFMVYLQKENIIDESGMPKERFSAEFPKEGPSILRIQQVVRGDSAAYFCASSPLFTDGYTFGSGTRLTVV.

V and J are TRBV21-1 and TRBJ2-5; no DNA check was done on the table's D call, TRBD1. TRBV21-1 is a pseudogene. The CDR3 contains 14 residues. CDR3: CASSKRGVEGTQYF. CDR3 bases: TGTGCCAGCAGCAAAAGGGGCGTTGAAGGGACCCAGTACTTC.

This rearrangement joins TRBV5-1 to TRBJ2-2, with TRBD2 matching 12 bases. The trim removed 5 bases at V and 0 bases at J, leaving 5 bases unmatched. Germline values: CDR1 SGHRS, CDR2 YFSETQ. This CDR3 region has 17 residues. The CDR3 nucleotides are TGCGCCAGCAGGGGACTAGCGGGCGCCGCGAACACCGGGGAGCTGTTTTTT. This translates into CASRGLAGAANTGELFF.

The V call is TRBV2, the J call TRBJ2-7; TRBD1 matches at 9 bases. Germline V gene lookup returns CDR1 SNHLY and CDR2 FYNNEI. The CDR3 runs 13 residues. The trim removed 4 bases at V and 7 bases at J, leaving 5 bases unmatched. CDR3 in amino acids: CASSAGTGLEQYF. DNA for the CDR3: TGTGCCAGCAGTGCGGGGACAGGGCTTGAGCAGTACTTC. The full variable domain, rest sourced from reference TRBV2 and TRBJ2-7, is EPEVTQTPSHQVTQMGQEVILRCVPISNHLYFYWYRQILGQKVEFLVSFYNNEISEKSEIFDDQFSVERPDGSNFTLKIRSTKLEDSAMYFCASSAGTGLEQYFGPGTRLTVT.

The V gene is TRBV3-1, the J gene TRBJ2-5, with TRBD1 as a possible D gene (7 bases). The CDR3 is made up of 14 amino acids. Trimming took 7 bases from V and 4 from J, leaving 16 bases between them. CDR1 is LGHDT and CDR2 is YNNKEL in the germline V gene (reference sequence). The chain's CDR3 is CASNSGYRGETQYF. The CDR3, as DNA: TGTGCCAGCAATAGCGGATACAGGGGAGAGACCCAGTACTTC.

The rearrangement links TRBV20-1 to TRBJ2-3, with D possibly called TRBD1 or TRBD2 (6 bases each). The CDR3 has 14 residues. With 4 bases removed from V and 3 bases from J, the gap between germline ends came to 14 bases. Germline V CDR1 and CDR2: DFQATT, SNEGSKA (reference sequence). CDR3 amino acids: CSAKEGRGTDTQYF. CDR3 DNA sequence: TGCAGTGCTAAGGAGGGAAGGGGGACAGATACGCAGTATTTT.

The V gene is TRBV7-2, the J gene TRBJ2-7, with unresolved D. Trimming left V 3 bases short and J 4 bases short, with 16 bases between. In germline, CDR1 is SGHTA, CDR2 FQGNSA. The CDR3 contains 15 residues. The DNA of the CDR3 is TGTGCCAGCAGCTTGGGCTTGGTAGCAGCATACGAGCAGTACTTC. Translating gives CASSLGLVAAYEQYF.

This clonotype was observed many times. CDR3 sequence (DNA): TGTGCCACCAGCGAAAAGGGACGGGAGTCGGATGAGCAGTTCTTC. Encoded protein: CATSEKGRESDEQFF. This chain links TRBV15 with TRBJ2-1, with a possible D match to TRBD2 (6 bases). Trimming removed 5 bases from V and 8 bases from J, with 19 bases in between. This CDR3 is built from 15 residues. Germline V lookup: CDR1 LNHNV, CDR2 YYDKDF (reference sequence).

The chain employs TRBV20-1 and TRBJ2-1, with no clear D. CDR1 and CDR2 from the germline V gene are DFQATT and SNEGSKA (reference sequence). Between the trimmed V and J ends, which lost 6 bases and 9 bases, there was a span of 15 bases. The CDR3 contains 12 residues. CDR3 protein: CSARTPPGEQFF. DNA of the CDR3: TGCAGTGCCCGGACCCCTCCTGGTGAGCAGTTCTTC.

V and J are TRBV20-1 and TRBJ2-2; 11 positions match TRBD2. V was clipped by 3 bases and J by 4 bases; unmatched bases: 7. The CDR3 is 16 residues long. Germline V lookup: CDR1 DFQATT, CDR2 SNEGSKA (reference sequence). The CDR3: CSARPSGRKGTGELFF. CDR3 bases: TGCAGTGCTAGGCCTAGCGGGAGGAAAGGCACCGGGGAGCTGTTTTTT.

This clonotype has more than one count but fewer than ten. As DNA, the CDR3 is TGTGCCAGCAGTTCCGACGTTAATGAGCAGTTCTTC. It yields the protein CASSSDVNEQFF. V gene TRBV5-6 combines with J gene TRBJ2-1; D is uncertain. V shed 5 bases and J shed 7 bases, with 10 bases lying between them. Germline V gene sequence: CDR1 SGHDT, CDR2 YYEEEE. CDR3 length: 12 residues.

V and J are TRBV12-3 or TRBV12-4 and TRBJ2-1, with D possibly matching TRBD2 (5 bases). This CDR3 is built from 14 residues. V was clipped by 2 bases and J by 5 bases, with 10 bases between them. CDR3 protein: CASSLYRGNNEQFF. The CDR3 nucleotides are TGTGCCAGCAGTTTATATCGGGGAAACAATGAGCAGTTCTTC.

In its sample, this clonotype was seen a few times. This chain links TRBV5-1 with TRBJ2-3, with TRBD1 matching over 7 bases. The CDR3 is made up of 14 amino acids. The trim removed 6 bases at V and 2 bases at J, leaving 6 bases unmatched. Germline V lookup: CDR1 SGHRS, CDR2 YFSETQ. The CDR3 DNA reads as TGCGCCAGCACTTCCGACAGGGTCACAGATACGCAGTATTTT. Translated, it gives CASTSDRVTDTQYF.

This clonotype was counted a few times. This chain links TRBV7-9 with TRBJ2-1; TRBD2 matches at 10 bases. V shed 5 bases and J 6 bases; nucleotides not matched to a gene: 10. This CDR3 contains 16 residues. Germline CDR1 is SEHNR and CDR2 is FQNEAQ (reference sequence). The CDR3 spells CASSDTSGVTLNEQFF. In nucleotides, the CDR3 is TGTGCCAGCAGCGATACTAGCGGGGTAACTCTCAATGAGCAGTTCTTC. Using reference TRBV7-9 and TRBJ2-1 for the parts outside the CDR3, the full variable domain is DTGVSQNPRHKITKRGQNVTFRCDPISEHNRLYWYRQTLGQGPEFLTYFQNEAQLEKSRLLSDRFSAERPKGSFSTLEIQRTEQGDSAMYLCASSDTSGVTLNEQFFGPGTRLTVL.

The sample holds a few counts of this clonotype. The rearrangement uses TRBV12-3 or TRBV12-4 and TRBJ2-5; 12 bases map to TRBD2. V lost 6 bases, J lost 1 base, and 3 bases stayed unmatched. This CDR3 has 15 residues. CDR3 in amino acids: CASRRLAGAQETQYF. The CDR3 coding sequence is TGTGCCAGCAGAAGACTAGCGGGGGCCCAAGAGACCCAGTACTTC.

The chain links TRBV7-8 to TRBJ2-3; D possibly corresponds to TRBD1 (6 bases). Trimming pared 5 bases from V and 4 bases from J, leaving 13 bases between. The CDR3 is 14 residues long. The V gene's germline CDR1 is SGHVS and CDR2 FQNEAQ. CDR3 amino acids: CASSPQGVPDTQYF. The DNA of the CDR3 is TGTGCCAGCAGCCCACAGGGTGTCCCAGATACGCAGTATTTT.

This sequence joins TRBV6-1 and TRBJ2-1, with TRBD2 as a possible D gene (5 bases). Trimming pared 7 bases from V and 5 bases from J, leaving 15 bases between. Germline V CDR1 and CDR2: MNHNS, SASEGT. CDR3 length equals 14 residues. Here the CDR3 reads CASIGTGSHNEQFF. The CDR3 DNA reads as TGTGCCAGCATAGGCACGGGATCCCACAATGAGCAGTTCTTC.

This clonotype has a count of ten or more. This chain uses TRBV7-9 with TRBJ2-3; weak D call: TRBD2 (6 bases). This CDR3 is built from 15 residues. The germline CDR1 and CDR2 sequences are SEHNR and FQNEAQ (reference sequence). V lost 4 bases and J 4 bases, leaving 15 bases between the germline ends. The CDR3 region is CASSWGRELADTQYF. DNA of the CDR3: TGTGCCAGCAGCTGGGGCCGGGAGTTGGCAGATACGCAGTATTTT.

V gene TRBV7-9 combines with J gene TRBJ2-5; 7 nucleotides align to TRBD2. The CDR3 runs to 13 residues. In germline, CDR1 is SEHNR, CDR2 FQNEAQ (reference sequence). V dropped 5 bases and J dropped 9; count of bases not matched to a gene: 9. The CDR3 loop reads CASSHGLVDSQYF. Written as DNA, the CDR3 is TGTGCCAGCAGCCACGGACTAGTTGATTCCCAGTACTTC.

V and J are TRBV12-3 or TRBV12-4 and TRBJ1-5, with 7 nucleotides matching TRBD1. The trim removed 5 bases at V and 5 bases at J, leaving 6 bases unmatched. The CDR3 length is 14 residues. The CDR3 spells CASSPRQGHQPQHF. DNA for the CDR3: TGTGCCAGCAGTCCCCGACAGGGACATCAGCCCCAGCATTTT.

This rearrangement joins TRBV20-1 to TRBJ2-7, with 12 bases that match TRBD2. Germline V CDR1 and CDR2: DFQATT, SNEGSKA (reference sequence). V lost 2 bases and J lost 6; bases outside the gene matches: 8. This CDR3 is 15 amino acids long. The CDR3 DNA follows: TGCAGTGCTAGATCTCCCCTAGCGGGAGGGGGCGAGCAGTACTTC. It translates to CSARSPLAGGGEQYF.